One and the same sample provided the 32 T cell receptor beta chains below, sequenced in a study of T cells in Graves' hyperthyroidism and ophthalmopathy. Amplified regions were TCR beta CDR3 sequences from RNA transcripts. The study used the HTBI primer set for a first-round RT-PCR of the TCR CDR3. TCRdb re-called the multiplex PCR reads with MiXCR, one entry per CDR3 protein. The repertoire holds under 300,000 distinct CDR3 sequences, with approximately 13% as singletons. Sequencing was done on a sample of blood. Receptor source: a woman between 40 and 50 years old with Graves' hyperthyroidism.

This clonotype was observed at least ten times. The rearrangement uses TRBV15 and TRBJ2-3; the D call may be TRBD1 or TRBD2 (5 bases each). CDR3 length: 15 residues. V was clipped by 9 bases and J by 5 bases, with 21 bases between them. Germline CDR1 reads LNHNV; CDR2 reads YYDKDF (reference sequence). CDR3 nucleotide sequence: TGTGCCACGGGCCGGGACGGGACGCCACAAGATACGCAGTATTTT. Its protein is CATGRDGTPQDTQYF. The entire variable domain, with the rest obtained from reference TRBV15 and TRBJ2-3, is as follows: DAMVIQNPRYQVTQFGKPVTLSCSQTLNHNVMYWYQQKSSQAPKLLFHYYDKDFNNEADTPDNFQSRRPNTSFCFLDIRSPGLGDTAMYLCATGRDGTPQDTQYFGPGTRLTVL.

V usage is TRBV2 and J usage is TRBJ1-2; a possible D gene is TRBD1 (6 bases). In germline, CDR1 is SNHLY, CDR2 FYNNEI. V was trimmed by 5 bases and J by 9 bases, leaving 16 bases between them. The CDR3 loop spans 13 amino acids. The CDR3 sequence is CASSPGRGRSYTF. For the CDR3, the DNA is TGTGCCAGCAGTCCCGGCAGGGGACGGAGCTACACCTTC.

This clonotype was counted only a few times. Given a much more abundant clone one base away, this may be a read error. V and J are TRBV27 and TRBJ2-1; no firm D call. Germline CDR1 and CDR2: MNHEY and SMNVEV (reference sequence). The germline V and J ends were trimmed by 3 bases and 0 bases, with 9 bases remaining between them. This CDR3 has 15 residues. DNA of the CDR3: TGTGCCAGCAGTTTGTATGTTGGCTCCTACAATGAGCAGTTCTTC. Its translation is CASSLYVGSYNEQFF.

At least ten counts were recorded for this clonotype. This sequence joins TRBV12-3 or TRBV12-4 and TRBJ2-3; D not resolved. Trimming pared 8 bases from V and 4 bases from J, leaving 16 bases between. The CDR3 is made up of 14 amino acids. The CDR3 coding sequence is TGTGCCAGCCAAGACGTAGGGAAACCAGATACGCAGTATTTT. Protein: CASQDVGKPDTQYF.

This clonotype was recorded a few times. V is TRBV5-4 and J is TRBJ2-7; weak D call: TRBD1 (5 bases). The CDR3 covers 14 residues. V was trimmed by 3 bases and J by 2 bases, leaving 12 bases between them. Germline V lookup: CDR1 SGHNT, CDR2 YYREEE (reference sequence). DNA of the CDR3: TGTGCCAGCAGCTCTCGGACAACTACCTACGAGCAGTACTTC. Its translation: CASSSRTTTYEQYF.

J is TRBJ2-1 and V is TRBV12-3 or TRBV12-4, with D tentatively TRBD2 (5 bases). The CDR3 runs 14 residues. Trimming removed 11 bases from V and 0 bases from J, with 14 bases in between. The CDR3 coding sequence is TGTGCCGGATCGAGGGCGGACTCCTACAATGAGCAGTTCTTC. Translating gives CAGSRADSYNEQFF.

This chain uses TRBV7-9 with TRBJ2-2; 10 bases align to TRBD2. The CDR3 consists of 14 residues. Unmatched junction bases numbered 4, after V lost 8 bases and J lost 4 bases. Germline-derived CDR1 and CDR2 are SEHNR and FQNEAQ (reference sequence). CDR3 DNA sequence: TGTGCCAGCCTTTCTAGCGGGAGCACCGGGGAGCTGTTTTTT. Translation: CASLSSGSTGELFF.

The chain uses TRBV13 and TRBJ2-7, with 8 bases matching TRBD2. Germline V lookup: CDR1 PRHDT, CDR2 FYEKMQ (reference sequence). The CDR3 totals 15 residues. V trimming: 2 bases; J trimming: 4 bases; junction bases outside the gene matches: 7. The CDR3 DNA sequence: TGTGCCAGCAGCTTACGCGGGGGGCCATGGTACGAGCAGTACTTC. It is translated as CASSLRGGPWYEQYF.

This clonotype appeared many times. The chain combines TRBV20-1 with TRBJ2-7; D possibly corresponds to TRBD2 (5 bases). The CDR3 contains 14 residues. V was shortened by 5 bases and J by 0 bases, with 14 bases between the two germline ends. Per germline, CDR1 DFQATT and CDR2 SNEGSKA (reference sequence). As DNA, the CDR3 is TGCAGTGCTGTCAGCGGAAGTAGCTCCTACGAGCAGTACTTC. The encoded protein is CSAVSGSSSYEQYF.

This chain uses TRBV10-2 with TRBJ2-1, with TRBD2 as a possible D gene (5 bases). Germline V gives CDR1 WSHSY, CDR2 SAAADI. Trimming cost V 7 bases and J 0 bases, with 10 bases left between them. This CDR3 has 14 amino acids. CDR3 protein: CASTADSSYNEQFF. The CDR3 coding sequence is TGCGCCAGCACAGCGGACTCCTCCTACAATGAGCAGTTCTTC.

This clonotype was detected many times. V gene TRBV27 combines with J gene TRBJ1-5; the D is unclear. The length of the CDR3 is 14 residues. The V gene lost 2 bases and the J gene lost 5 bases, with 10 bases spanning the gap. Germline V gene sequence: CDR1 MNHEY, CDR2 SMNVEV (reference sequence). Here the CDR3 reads CASSLVSGDQPQHF. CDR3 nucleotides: TGTGCCAGCAGTTTAGTGTCAGGAGATCAGCCCCAGCATTTT.

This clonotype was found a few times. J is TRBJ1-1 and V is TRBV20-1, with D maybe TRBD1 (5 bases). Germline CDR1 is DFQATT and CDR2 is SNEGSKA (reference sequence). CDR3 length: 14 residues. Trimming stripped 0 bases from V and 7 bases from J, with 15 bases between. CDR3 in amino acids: CSARDWAGRVEAFF. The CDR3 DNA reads TGCAGTGCTAGAGATTGGGCGGGGCGGGTTGAAGCTTTCTTT.

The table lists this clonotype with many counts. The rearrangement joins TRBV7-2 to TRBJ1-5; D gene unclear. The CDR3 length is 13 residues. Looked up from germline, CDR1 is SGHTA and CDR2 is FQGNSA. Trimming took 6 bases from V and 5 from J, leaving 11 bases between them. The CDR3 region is CASSSGPYQPQHF. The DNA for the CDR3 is TGTGCCAGCAGTTCCGGGCCATATCAGCCCCAGCATTTT.

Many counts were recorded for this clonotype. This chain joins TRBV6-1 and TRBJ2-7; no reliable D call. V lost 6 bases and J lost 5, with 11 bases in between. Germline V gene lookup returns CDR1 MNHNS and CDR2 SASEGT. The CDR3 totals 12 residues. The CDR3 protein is CASRGDSDEQYF. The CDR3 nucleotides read TGTGCCAGCAGGGGCGACTCGGACGAGCAGTACTTC.

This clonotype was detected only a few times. CDR3 bases: TGCAGCCCACCCCTGGCAGGGAATTCACCCCTCCACTTT. Its protein is CSPPLAGNSPLHF. The J gene is TRBJ1-6, the V gene TRBV29-1; the D gene is possibly TRBD1 (5 bases). With 8 bases removed from V and 7 bases from J, the gap between germline ends came to 15 bases. Germline CDR1 reads SQVTM; CDR2 reads ANQGSEA. The CDR3 is 13 amino acids. Based on the CDR3 plus reference TRBV29-1 and TRBJ1-6, the full variable domain is SAVISQKPSRDICQRGTSLTIQCQVDSQVTMMFWYRQQPGQSLTLIATANQGSEATYESGFVIDKFPISRPNLTFSTLTVSNMSPEDSSIYLCSPPLAGNSPLHFGNGTRLTVT.

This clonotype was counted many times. CDR3: CASSLGDRGFTEAFF. The CDR3 DNA reads TGCGCCAGCAGCTTGGGGGACAGGGGGTTCACTGAAGCTTTCTTT. The chain uses TRBV5-1 and TRBJ1-1; 11 bases are a match to TRBD1. The V gene's germline CDR1 is SGHRS and CDR2 YFSETQ. The CDR3 is 15 amino acids. Trimming took 0 bases from V and 4 from J; bases not matched to a gene: 2. Supplemented by reference TRBV5-1 and TRBJ1-1, the full variable domain reads KAGVTQTPRYLIKTRGQQVTLSCSPISGHRSVSWYQQTPGQGLQFLFEYFSETQRNKGNFPGRFSGRQFSNSRSEMNVSTLELGDSALYLCASSLGDRGFTEAFFGQGTRLTVV.

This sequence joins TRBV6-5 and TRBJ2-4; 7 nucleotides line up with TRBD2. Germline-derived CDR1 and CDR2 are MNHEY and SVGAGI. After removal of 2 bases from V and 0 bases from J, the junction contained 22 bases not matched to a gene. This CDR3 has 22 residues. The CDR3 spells CASSYAAGSSGPIQLAKNIQYF. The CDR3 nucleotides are TGTGCCAGCAGTTACGCCGCCGGGAGTAGCGGGCCAATCCAACTAGCCAAAAACATTCAGTACTTC.

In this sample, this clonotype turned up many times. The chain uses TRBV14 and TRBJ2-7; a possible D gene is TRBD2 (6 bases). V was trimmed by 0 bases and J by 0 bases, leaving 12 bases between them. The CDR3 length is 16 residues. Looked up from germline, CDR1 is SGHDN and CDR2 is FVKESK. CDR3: CASSQDLLGSSYEQYF. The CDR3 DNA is TGTGCCAGCAGCCAAGACCTCCTCGGGAGCTCCTACGAGCAGTACTTC.

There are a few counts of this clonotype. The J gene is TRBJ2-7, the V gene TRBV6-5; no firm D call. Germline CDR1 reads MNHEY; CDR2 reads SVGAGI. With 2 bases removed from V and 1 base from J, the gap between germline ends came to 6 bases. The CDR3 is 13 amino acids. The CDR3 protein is CASSYTDSYEQYF. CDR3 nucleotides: TGTGCCAGCAGTTACACTGATTCCTACGAGCAGTACTTC.

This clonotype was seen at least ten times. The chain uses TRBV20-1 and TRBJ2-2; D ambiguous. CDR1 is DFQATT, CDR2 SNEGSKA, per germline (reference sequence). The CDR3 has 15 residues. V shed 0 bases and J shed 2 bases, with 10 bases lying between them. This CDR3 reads CSARDSIRNTGELFF. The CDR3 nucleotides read TGCAGTGCTAGAGATAGTATTCGTAACACCGGGGAGCTGTTTTTT.

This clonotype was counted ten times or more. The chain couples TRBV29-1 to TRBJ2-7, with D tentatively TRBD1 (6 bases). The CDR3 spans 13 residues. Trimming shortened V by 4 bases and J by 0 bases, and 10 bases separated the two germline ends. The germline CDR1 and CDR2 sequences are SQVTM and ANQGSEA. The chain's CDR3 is CSVGTESSYEQYF. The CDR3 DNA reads TGCAGCGTTGGGACAGAGAGCTCCTACGAGCAGTACTTC.

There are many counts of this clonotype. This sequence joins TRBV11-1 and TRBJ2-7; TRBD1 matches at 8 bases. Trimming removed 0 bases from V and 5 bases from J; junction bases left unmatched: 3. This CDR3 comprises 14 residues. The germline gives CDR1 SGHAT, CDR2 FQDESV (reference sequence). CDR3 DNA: TGTGCCAGCAGCTTAGCCAGGGGGCCTCACGAGCAGTACTTC. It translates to CASSLARGPHEQYF.

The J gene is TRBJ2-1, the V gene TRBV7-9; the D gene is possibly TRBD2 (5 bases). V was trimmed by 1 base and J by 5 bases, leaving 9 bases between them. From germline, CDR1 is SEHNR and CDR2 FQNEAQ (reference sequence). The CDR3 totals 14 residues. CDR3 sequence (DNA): TGTGCCAGCAGCTTAGTAGCTAGCCACAATGAGCAGTTCTTC. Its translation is CASSLVASHNEQFF.

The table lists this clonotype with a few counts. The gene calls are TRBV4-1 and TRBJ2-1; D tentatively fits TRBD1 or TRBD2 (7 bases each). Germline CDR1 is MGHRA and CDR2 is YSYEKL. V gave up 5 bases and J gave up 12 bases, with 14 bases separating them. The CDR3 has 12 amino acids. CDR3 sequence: CASSRQGGGQFF. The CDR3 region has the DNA TGCGCCAGCAGCAGACAGGGAGGGGGGCAGTTCTTC.

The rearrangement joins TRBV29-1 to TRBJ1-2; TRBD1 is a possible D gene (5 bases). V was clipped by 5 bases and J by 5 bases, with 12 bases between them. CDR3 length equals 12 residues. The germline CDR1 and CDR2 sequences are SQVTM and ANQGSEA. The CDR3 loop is CSVSRVLYGYTF. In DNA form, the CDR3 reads TGCAGCGTTTCCAGGGTGTTGTATGGCTACACCTTC.

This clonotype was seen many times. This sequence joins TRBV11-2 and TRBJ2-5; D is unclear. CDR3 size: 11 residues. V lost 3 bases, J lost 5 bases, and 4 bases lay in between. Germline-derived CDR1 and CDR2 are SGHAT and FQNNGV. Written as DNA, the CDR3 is TGTGCCAGCAGCTTTGTTGAGACCCAGTACTTC. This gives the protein CASSFVETQYF.

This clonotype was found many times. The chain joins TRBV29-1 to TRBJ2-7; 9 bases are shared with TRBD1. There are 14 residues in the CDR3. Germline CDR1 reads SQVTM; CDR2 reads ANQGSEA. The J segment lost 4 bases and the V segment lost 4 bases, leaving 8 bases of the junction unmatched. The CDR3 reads CSVGKGTGTYEQYF. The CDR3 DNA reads TGCAGCGTTGGGAAGGGGACAGGGACGTACGAGCAGTACTTC.

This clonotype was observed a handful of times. CDR3 sequence reads: CSARDLGHVINQPQHF. DNA for the CDR3: TGCAGTGCTAGAGACCTCGGACACGTGATTAATCAGCCCCAGCATTTT. The chain combines TRBV20-1 with TRBJ1-5, with D tentatively TRBD1 (5 bases). The CDR3 contains 16 residues. Germline values: CDR1 DFQATT, CDR2 SNEGSKA (reference sequence). With 0 bases removed from V and 4 bases from J, the gap between germline ends came to 16 bases.

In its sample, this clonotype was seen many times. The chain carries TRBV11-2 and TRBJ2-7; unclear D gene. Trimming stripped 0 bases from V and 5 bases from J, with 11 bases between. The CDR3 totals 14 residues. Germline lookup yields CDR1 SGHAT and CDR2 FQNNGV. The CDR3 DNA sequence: TGTGCCAGCAGCTTAGATCTGGGGTCCCACGAGCAGTACTTC. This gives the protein CASSLDLGSHEQYF.

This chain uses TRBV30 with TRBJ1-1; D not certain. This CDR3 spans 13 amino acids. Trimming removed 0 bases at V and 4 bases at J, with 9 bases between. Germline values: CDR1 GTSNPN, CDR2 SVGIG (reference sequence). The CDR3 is CAWSVGRITEAFF. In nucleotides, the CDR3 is TGTGCCTGGAGTGTAGGGCGAATCACTGAAGCTTTCTTT.

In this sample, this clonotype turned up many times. The DNA of the CDR3 is TGTGCCAGCAGTGAACGGCGGCGGGGGGTGGGTGAGCAGTACTTC. Translating gives CASSERRRGVGEQYF. The chain is built from TRBV6-1 and TRBJ2-7, with 8 bases identical to TRBD2. Germline-derived CDR1 and CDR2 are MNHNS and SASEGT. V shed 2 bases, J shed 7 bases, and the junction held 10 bases outside the gene matches. This CDR3 contains 15 residues.

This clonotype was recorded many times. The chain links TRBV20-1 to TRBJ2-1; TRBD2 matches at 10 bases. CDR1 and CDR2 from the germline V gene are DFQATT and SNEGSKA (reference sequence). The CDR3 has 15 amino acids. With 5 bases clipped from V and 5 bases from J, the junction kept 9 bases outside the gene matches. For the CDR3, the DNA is TGCAGTGCTCCTTTTCTAGCGGGAGAGAACAATGAGCAGTTCTTC. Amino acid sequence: CSAPFLAGENNEQFF.